The present TCR beta chain was sequenced within a study of T cell responses to AZD1222 COVID-19 vaccine. Study conclusions and caveats: Samples come after the peak T cell response, not at day 14. Donors skewed white British and female; clonal diversity was possibly underestimated.

This table comes from immunoSEQ multiplex PCR, and its TCRdb copy is limited to in-frame clones, with some not included. The sample contains about 150,000 clones, roughly nine tenths of which appear only once. CDR3 size: 15 residues. Trimming removed 1 base from V and 6 bases from J; junction bases left unmatched: 6. Per the germline V gene, CDR1 is KGHSH and CDR2 is LQKENI. This clone has just one count. The target antigen is unknown. This TCR derives from an adult in good health. This material consisted of peripheral blood, taken on day 0 of AZD1222 vaccination. This chain connects TRBV18 to TRBJ1-5; the match to TRBD1 covers 7 bases. CDR3: CASSPQTGRGQPQHF. The DNA for the CDR3 is TGTGCCAGCTCACCACAGACAGGGCGCGGTCAGCCCCAGCATTTT.